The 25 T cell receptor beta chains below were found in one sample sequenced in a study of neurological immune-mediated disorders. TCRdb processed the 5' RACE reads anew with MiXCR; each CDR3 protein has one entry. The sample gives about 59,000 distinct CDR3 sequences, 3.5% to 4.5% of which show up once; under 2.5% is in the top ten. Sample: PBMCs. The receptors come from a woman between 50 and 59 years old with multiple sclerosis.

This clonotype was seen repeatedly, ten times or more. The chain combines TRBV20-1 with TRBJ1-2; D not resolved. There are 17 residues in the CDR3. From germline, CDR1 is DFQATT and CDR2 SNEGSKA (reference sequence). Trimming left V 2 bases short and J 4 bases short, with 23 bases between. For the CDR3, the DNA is TGCAGTGCTAGATCGCCGTCGACTAACCGAGGATTCTATGGCTACACCTTC. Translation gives CSARSPSTNRGFYGYTF.

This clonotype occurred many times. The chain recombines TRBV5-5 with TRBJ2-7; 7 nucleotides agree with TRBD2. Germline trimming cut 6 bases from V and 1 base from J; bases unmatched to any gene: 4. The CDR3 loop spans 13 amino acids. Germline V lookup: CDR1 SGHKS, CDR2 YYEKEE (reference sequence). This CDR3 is CASMGGRSYEQYF. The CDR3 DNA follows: TGTGCCAGCATGGGAGGGCGTTCCTACGAGCAGTACTTC.

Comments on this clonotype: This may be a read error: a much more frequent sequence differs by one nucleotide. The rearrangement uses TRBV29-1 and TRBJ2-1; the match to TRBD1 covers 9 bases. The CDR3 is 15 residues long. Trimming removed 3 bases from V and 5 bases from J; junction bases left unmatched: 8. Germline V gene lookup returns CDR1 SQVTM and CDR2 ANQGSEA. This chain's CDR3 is CSVDPDRGSHNEQFF. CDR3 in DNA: TGCAGCGTTGACCCGGACAGGGGATCTCACAATGAGCAGTTCTTC.

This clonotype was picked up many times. The CDR3 bases are TGTGCCAGCAGCTTAACTCACGAGCAGTACTTC. It is translated as CASSLTHEQYF. The V gene is TRBV7-2, the J gene TRBJ2-7; D not certain. The germline V and J ends were trimmed by 2 bases and 5 bases, with 4 bases remaining between them. The CDR3 sequence is 11 residues long. Germline assignment: CDR1 SGHTA and CDR2 FQGNSA.

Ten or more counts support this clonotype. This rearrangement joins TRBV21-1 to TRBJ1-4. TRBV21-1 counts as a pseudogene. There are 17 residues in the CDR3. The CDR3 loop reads CASSKGSRHPTNEKLFF. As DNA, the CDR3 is TGTGCCAGCAGCAAGGGATCCAGACACCCAACTAATGAAAAACTGTTTTTT.

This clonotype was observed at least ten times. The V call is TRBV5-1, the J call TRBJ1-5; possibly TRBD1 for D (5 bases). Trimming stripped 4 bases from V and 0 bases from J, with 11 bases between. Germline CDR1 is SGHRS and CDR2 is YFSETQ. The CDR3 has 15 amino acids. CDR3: CASSPDGHSNQPQHF. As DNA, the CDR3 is TGCGCCAGCAGCCCCGACGGACATAGCAATCAGCCCCAGCATTTT.

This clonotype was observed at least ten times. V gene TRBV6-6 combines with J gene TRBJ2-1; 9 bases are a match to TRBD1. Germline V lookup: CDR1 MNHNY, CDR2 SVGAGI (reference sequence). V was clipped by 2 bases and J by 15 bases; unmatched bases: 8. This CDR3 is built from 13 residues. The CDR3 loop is CASSYNRDRVGFF. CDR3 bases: TGTGCCAGCAGTTACAACAGGGACAGGGTCGGGTTCTTC.

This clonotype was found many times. CDR3 loop: CSAGTVNTEAFF. CDR3 coding DNA: TGCAGTGCTGGGACAGTAAACACTGAAGCTTTCTTT. V usage is TRBV20-1 and J usage is TRBJ1-1; the match to TRBD1 covers 7 bases. The CDR3 sequence is 12 residues long. Trimming removed 5 bases from V and 2 bases from J; junction bases left unmatched: 2. Per germline, CDR1 DFQATT and CDR2 SNEGSKA (reference sequence).

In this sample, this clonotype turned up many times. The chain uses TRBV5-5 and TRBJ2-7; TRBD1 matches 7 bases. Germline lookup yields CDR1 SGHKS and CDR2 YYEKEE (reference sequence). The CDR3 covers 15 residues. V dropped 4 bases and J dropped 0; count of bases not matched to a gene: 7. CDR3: CASSVSGQRSYEQYF. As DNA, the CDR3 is TGTGCCAGCAGCGTCTCGGGACAGCGCTCCTACGAGCAGTACTTC.

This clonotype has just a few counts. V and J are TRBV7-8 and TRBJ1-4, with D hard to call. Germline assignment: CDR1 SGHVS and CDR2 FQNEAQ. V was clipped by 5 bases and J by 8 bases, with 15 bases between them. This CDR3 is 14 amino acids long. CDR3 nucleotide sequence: TGTGCCAGCAGCCCACCCACGGAGGTAGAAAAACTGTTTTTT. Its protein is CASSPPTEVEKLFF.

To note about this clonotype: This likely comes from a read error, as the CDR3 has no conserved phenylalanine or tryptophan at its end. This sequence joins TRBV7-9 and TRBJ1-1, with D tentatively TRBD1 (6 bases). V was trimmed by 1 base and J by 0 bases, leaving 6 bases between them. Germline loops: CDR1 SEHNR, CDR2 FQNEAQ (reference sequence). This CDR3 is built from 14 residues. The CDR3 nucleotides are TGTGCCAGCAGCTTAGGGGGGCTGAACACTGAAGCTTTCAAT. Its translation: CASSLGGLNTEAFN.

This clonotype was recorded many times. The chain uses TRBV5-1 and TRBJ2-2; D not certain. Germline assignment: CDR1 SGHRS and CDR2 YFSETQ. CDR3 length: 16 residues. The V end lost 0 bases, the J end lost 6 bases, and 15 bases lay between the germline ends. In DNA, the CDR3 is TGCGCCAGCAGCTTGGCGCGGTCCCGACTTCCCGGGGAGCTGTTTTTT. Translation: CASSLARSRLPGELFF.

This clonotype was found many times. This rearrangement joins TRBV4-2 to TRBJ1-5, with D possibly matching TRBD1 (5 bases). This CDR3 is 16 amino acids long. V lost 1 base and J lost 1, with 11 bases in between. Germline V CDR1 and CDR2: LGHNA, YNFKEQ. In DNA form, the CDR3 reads TGTGCCAGCAGCCAAGTGGGGGTCTCAAGCAATCAGCCCCAGCATTTT. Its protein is CASSQVGVSSNQPQHF.

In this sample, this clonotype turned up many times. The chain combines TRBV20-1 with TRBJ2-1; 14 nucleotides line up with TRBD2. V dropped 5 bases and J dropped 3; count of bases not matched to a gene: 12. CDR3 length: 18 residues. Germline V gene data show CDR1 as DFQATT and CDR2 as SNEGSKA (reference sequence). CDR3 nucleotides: TGCAGTGCTGACAGATCCGGGACTAGCGGGAGTGTCTACAATGAGCAGTTCTTC. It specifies CSADRSGTSGSVYNEQFF.

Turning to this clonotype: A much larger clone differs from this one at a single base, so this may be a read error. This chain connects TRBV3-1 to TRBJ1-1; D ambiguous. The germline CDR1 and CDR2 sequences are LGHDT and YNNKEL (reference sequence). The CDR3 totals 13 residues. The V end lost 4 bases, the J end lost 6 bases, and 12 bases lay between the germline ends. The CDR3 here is CASSPKGNAEAFF. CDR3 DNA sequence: TGTGCCAGCAGCCCAAAGGGAAACGCTGAAGCTTTCTTT.

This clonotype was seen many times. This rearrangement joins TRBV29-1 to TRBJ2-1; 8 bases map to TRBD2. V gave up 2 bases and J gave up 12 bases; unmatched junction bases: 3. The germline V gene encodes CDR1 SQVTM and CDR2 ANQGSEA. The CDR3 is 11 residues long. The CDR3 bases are TGCAGCGTTGAAACAGCGGGAGCGCAGTTCTTC. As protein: CSVETAGAQFF.

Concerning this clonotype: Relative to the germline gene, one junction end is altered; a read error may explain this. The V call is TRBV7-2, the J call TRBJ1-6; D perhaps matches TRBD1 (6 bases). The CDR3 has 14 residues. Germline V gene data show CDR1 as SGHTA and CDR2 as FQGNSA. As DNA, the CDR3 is TGTGCCAGCAGCTTCGACAGGATGGGATCACCCCTCAACTTT. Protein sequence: CASSFDRMGSPLNF.

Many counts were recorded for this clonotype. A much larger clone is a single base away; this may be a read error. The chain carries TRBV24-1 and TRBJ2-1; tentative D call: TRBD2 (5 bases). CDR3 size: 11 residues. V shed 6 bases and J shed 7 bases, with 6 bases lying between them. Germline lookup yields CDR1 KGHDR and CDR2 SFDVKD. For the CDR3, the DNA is TGTGCCACCAGTACGGGGAATGAGCAGTTCTTC. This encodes CATSTGNEQFF.

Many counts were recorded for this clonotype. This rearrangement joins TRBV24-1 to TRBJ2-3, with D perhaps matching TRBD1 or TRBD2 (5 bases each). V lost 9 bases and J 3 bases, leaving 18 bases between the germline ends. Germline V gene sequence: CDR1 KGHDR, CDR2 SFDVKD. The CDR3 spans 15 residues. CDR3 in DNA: TGTGCCACCTCGGCCGGCTGGGACCGGACAGATACGCAGTATTTT. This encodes CATSAGWDRTDTQYF.

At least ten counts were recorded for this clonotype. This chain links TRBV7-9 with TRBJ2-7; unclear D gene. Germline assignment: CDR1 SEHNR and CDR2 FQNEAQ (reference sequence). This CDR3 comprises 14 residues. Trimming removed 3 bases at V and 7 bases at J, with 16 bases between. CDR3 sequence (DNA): TGTGCCAGCAGCTTCCTACCGACCGCGTGGGAGCAGTACTTC. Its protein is CASSFLPTAWEQYF.

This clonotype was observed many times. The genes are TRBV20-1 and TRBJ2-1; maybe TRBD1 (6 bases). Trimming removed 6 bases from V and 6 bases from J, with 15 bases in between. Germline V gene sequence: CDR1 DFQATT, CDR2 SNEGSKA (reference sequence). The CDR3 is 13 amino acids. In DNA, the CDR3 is TGCAGTGCAGTCCGGGACAATTCCAATGAGCAGTTCTTC. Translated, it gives CSAVRDNSNEQFF.

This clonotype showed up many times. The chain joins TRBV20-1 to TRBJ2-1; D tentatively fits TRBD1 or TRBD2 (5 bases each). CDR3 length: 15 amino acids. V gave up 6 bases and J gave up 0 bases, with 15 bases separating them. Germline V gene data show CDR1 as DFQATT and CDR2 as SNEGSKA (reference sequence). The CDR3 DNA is TGCAGTGCCAAGTCCCGGGACCACTCCTACAATGAGCAGTTCTTC. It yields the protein CSAKSRDHSYNEQFF.

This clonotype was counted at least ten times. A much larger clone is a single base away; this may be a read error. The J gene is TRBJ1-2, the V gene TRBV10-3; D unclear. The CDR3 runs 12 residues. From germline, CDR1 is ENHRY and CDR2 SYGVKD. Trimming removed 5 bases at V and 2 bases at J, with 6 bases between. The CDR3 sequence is CAISISNYGYTF. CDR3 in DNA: TGTGCCATCAGTATCTCAAACTATGGCTACACCTTC.

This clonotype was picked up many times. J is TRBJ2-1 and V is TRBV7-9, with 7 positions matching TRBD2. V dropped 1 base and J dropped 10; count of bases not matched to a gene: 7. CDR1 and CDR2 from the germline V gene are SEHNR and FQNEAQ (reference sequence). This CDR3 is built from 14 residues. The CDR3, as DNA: TGTGCCAGCAGCTTAGGAGGGAGGGCGGAGGAGCAGTTCTTC. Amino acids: CASSLGGRAEEQFF.

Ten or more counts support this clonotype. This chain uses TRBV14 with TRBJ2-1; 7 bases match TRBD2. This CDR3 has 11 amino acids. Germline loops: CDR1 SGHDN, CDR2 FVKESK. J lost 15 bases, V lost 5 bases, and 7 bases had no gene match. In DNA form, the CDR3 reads TGTGCCAGCAGCTACCGCGGGGGAGCGTTCTTC. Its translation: CASSYRGGAFF.